Described below is a single T cell receptor beta chain sequence and its context. V trimming: 3 bases; J trimming: 10 bases; junction bases outside the gene matches: 11. CDR3 length: 16 amino acids. CDR1 and CDR2 from the germline V gene are SNHLY and FYNNEI. The sample is drawn from a study of cytomegalovirus exposure and HLA in healthy donors. Assay: immunoSEQ multiplex PCR; the TCRdb copy retains only in-frame clones and omits some. The table shows roughly 56,000 clones, with roughly 94% occurring only once. The source material was PBMCs. The chain recombines TRBV2 with TRBJ2-1, with TRBD2 matching over 11 bases. This TCR was sampled from a man younger than 35 in good health and CMV-seronegative. CDR3 protein: CASSDPALAGEEEQFF. The CDR3, as DNA: TGTGCCAGCAGTGATCCGGCACTAGCGGGAGAGGAGGAGCAGTTCTTC.